Below, one TCR beta chain is given with its context. Its antigen remains undetermined. Base qualities are not recorded, but no much larger clone differs from it by a single base. This sample stems from a study of cytomegalovirus exposure and HLA in healthy donors (dated by TCRdb to 2015 to 2018). Describing the broader study: An earlier analysis of approximately 600 of the donors reported roughly 300 Gb of sequence data and roughly 100 million unique TCR beta sequences from 150 million to 200 million T cells. An early release that covered more than 550 HLA-typed donors contained 300 to 350 gigabases of sequencing data and 65 million to 100 million unique TCR sequences. Of the approximately 370 genotyped donors, over 80% were placed in the genetic ancestry cluster associated with self-reported Caucasian donors. The study aimed to test whether signatures of past pathogen exposure could be identified by cataloging public T cell receptors. The study used immunosequencing to profile the T cell repertoires of several hundred subjects and linked those repertoires to cytomegalovirus serostatus. In addition to the first cohort of 500 to 850 subjects, a separate validation cohort of approximately 110 different subjects was used. To predict cytomegalovirus infection status, the study combined high-throughput TCR immunosequencing, statistical association of individual TCRs with disease status, and machine learning. A later analysis re-examined previously published TCR beta repertoires from more than 650 donors and added high-resolution HLA genotyping to investigate patterns of TCR occurrence. Rather than drawing on any new phenotypic data, the later analysis identified candidate immune exposures from TCR beta sequences and the way those sequences occurred across donors. In an earlier analysis of roughly 600 of the donors, high-throughput TCR beta sequencing was used to judge whether each TCR beta V gene segment behaved as functional or pseudogenic. Donor age, sex, ethnicity and CMV serostatus were collected together with the repertoire data. A later genetic analysis used genome-wide SNP genotypes for about three fifths of the 666 donors, treating that subset as a discovery cohort. Every repertoire in the discovery cohort had been generated on one and the same sequencing platform. HLA typing included class I and class II loci at four-digit resolution. The number of typed donors differed by locus: roughly 620-640 for A, B, C, DRB1 and DQB1; 500 to 550 for DQA1; around 580 for DPA1; and around 450 for DPB1. Four or five DR-DQ haplotypes were handled as single units for association and clustering, since linkage in the cohort was strong. Across 300 to 400 genotyped donors of the cohort, an average of about 240,000 unique TCR beta nucleotide sequences per donor were sequenced, and 15% to 20% of those sequences were non-productive. Overall study results and their limits: The earlier analysis of 587 of the donors excluded 15 to 20 rarely observed V segments, including chromosome 9 orphons, because counts were too low. The authors suggested that the approach could potentially be extended to other disease states and immunological phenotypes. In a later genetic analysis, fewer N-insertions in productive TCRs were reported among donors in an Asian-associated ancestry cluster than the roughly 710-donor mean. An earlier analysis of approximately 540 of the donors showed that most TCR beta V segments appeared in productive rearrangements either about 87% or about 30% of the time, which broadly matched IMGT annotations. Roughly uniform sequencing depth across donors was assumed in presence/absence analyses, although this assumption may not hold. In a later analysis, several top co-occurrence clusters were reported to appear linked to parvovirus B19, influenza, CMV and Epstein-Barr virus. In a later analysis, TCR association rates were found to vary across HLA loci, with the most associated TCRs seen for DRB1 alleles and the fewest for HLA-C alleles. Only TCR beta chains were sequenced in this cohort, and the absence of alpha or paired-chain data limited detectable features. Assigning TCR associations to individual alleles was difficult when HLA alleles, especially DR and DQ, strongly co-occurred. Three of the identified cytomegalovirus-associated TCR beta chains were confirmed in vitro to be specific for cytomegalovirus antigens. A later analysis found that most CMV-associated TCR beta chains appeared HLA-restricted, with HLA associations seemingly driven largely by CMV exposure. Immune exposure information for the cohort was limited to CMV serostatus. Cytomegalovirus status was reported to be diagnosed by the classifier with high specificity and sensitivity in both the original and validation cohorts. Because HLA typing was unavailable for some donors at each locus, only the typed subset was used in association tests. The 87-base-pair reads could not distinguish some IMGT-functional V segments, including TRBV6-2 and TRBV6-3, so those segments were excluded. Most TCR sequences were seen in very few donors, while some public TCRs were found in many individuals. The study gave a list of about 150 TCR beta chains associated with cytomegalovirus. The sequencing pipeline was judged likely to have produced a cluster of highly shared sequence variants as a technical artifact. In a later analysis, HLA-associated TCR beta chains showed more clonal expansion and lower generation probabilities than non-associated chains that were equally common. In a later analysis, some 18,000 TCR beta sequences were associated with specific HLA alleles at a false discovery rate of 0.05. V-gene and J-gene trimming of TCR beta chains was associated with a missense DCLRE1C variant in a later genetic analysis, and the association was replicated in an independent cohort. A further reported finding was that TCR beta sequences accurately predicted the HLA-A and HLA-B alleles for most subjects in the first cohort. Correlated functional status among segregating V segments might reflect linkage disequilibrium, but an unknown experimental factor could not be ruled out.

Library preparation employed the immunoSEQ multiplex PCR assay. For the multiplex PCR, a mixture combining 60 forward primers for TCR Vbeta segments and 13 reverse primers for TCR Jbeta segments was used. The CDR3 region of rearranged TCR beta genes was amplified from genomic DNA by a multiplex PCR assay. On the Illumina HiSeq System, the amplified TCR beta libraries were sequenced as 87-base-pair reads. The authors' pipeline ran thus. A later analysis counted some 74 million unique TCR beta chains across the 550 to 750 repertoires, and roughly 9.9 million of these chains were shared by at least two donors. A nearest-neighbor algorithm error-corrected the raw reads and collapsed the reads into unique sequences, merging closely related sequences to remove PCR and sequencing errors. CDR3 sequences were aligned to IMGT reference sequences to assign V, D and J gene segments. For a sequence to be retained, a match of at least six nucleotides was required to both a V gene segment and a J gene segment. Rearrangements were called productive when the CDR3 lacked stop codons and stayed in frame with V and J; all others were non-productive. CDR3 was defined by IMGT convention, running from the second conserved V-encoded cysteine to the conserved J-encoded phenylalanine. Sequences without an unambiguous match to a single V gene segment were excluded from the earlier analysis of about 640 of the donors. In an earlier analysis of roughly 500 of the donors, V segments were called functional above 56.7% productive rearrangements and were called segregating when the between-donor standard deviation exceeded 5%. To diagnose cytomegalovirus status from the catalog of TCR beta chain sequences, a statistical classification framework was built. V and J gene assignment, in a later analysis, came from comparing TCR nucleotide sequences with IMGT/GENE-DB human TR gene sequences. The TCRdist pipeline was used in a later analysis to assign CDR3 sequences and most-parsimonious VDJ recombination scenarios. In a later analysis, each TCR beta chain was defined by its CDR3 amino acid sequence together with its V-gene family, and reads lacking a unique V-gene family were excluded. As a way to deal with suspected cross-contamination and a sequencing artifact, a later analysis dropped nearly 600 nucleotide sequences that were highly shared and had low generation probability. A later analysis calculated a clonal expansion index for each public chain from normalized within-repertoire ranks of inferred template counts. A later analysis computed generation probabilities with a VDJ recombination model fitted to out-of-frame rearrangements, and checked the results against IGoR. A later analysis scored TCR-TCR, TCR-HLA and TCR-CMV co-occurrence with hypergeometric tests, applying a repertoire-size bias correction to TCR pairs. In a later analysis, false discovery rates were estimated by permuting HLA or CMV assignments 20 times. In a later analysis, co-occurring TCRs were grouped using DBSCAN, with TCRdist sequence similarity added in when clustering inside HLA-allele-positive subsets. Repertoires with fewer than 30,000 or more than 120,000 public chains, plus five repertoires with anomalous nucleotide sharing, were excluded from co-occurrence clustering. TCRdb mirrors the immuneACCESS table, restricted to in-frame sequences. Some clones are absent from its copies; in checked studies, under half trace to an unresolved V gene, and the reason for the others is unknown. From that table come the V and J calls and clone size; the DNA was used to work out D and trimming. This sample has 120,000 or so clones in its table, and 55% to 75% of those were observed once. Approximately 3.5% of the sample comes from the top ten.

Reading from cysteine to phenylalanine, the CDR3 counts 13 amino acids. The retained sequence is limited to the CDR3, 39 bases, with the frame set at the first base. CDR1 SGHRS and CDR2 YFSETQ were looked up in the germline V gene. In total, roughly 710 healthy bone marrow donors made up the cohort. All cohort members were sampled while nominally healthy, although unrecorded immune exposures were likely present. The donor was CMV seronegative and belonged to the group of several hundred seronegative cohort members. Every donor gave a peripheral blood sample, and the peripheral blood mononuclear cells from that sample were used for TCR beta sequencing. The Qiagen DNeasy Blood Extraction Kit was used to extract genomic DNA from the blood cell samples.

This clonotype originated in a man aged 30 to 45 in good health and CMV-seronegative. The sample was PBMCs. The chain is encoded by TRBV5-1 joined to TRBJ2-5, with the D gene call left open. The last part of the DNA fits TRBJ2-7 better; the J call may be wrong. The sequenced DNA is TGCGCCAGCAGCGAAAGAACTCCCTACGAGCAGTACTTC. Translated, this is CASSERTPYEQYF.